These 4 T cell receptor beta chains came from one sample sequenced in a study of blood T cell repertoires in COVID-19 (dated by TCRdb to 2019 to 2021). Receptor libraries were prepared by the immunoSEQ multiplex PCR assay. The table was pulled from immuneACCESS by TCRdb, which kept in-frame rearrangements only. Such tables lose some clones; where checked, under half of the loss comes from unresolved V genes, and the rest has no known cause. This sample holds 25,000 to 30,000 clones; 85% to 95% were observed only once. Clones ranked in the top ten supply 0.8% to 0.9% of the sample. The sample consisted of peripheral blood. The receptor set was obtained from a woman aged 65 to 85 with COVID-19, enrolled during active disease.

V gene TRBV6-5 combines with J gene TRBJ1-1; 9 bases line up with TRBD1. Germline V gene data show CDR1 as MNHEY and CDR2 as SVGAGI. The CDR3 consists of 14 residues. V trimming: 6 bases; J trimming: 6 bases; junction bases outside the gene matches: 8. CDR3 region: CASSQGTGGAEAFF. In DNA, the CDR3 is TGTGCCAGCAGCCAAGGTACAGGGGGCGCTGAAGCTTTCTTT.

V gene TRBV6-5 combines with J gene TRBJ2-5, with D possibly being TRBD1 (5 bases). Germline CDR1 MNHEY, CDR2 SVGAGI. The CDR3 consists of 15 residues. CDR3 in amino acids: CASQKQSIGAETQYF. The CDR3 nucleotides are TGTGCTTCCCAAAAGCAGAGCATAGGGGCAGAGACCCAGTACTTC.

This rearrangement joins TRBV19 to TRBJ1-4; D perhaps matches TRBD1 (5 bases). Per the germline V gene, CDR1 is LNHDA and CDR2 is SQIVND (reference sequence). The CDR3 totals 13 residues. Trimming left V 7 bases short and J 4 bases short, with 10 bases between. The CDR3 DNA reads TGTGCCAGTATGCGAAGGGGTAATGAAAAACTGTTTTTT. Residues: CASMRRGNEKLFF.

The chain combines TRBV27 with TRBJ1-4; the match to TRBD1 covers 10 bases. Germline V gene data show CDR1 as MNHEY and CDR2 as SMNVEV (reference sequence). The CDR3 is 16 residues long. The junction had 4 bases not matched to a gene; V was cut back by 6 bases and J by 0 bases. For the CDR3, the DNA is TGTGCCAGCAGACGACAGGGGGCTACAACTAATGAAAAACTGTTTTTT. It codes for CASRRQGATTNEKLFF.